This T cell receptor beta chain was sequenced during a study of regulatory T cells in long-lasting Graves disease. Study conclusions and caveats: Persistent Graves' patients showed reduced TCR diversity versus newly diagnosed patients.

Time point of the sample: newly diagnosed GD, antithyroid drugs for less than 3 months. RNA extracted from PBMCs served as the sequencing template. This clonotype was detected a few times. Its target is not known. Germline values: CDR1 LGHDT, CDR2 YNNKEL (reference sequence). The CDR3 spans 15 residues. With V trimmed by 2 bases and J by 4 bases, 4 bases remained unmatched. Arm-PCR of CDR3 regions and iRepertoire HTBI primers were used to build TCR beta libraries. TCRdb redid the calling of the multiplex PCR reads with MiXCR, one entry per CDR3 protein. This table holds over 500,000 distinct CDR3 sequences, about 15% found once. These records were also assigned to another study, of T cells in Graves' hyperthyroidism and ophthalmopathy.

The chain joins TRBV3-1 to TRBJ2-3; TRBD2 aligns across 9 bases. The TCR sequence derives from a woman aged 30 to 39 with Graves disease. Material: peripheral blood mononuclear cells (PBMCs), obtained at new diagnosis, from a patient treated with antithyroid drugs. The CDR3 region has the DNA TGTGCCAGCAGCCAAACGGGACTAGCATCAGATACGCAGTATTTT. Protein sequence: CASSQTGLASDTQYF.